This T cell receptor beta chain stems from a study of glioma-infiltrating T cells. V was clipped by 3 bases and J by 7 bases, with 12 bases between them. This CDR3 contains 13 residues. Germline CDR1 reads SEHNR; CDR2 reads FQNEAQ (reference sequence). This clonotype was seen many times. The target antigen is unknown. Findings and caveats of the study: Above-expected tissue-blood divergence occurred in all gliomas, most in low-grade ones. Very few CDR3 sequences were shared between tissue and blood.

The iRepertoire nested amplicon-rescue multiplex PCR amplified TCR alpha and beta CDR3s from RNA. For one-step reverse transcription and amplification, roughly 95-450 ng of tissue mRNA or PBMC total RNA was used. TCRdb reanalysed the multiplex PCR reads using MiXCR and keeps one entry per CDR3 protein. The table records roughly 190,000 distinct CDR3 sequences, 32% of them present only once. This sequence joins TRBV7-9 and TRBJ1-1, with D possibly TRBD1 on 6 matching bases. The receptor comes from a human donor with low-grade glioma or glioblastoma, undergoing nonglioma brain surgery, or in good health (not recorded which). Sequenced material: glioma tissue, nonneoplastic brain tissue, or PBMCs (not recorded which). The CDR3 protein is CASSFTGSGEAFF. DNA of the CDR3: TGTGCCAGCAGCTTTACAGGGAGCGGTGAAGCTTTCTTT.